What follows is one T cell receptor beta chain and its context. TCRdb processed the reads anew with MiXCR; each CDR3 protein has one entry. The sample lists around 530,000 distinct CDR3 sequences, less than 30% occurring once. V was cut by 2 bases and J by 0 bases, with 7 bases left in between. The germline V gene has CDR1 ENHRY and CDR2 SYGVKD. The CDR3 has 14 amino acids. The sample is drawn from a study of T cell repertoires in cytomegalovirus infection. The TCR was taken from a human donor in good health (CMV status not recorded). Some clones in this sample may be carry-over from other donors' samples. Sequencing was done on a sample of PBMCs. This chain uses TRBV10-3 with TRBJ1-2; D is uncertain. CDR3 in amino acids: CAISEDTANYGYTF. The CDR3 coding sequence is TGTGCCATCAGTGAGGACACGGCTAACTATGGCTACACCTTC.